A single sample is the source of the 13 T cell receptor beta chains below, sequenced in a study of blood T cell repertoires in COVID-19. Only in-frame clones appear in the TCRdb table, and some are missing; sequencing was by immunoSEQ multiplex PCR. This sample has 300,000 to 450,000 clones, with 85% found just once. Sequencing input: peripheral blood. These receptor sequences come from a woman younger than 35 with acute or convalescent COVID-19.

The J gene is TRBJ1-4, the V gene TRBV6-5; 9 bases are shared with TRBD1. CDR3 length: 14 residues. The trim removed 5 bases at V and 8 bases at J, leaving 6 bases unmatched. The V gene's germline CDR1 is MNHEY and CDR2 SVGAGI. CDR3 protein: CASSPTGGGEKLFF. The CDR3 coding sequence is TGTGCCAGCAGTCCGACAGGGGGTGGGGAAAAACTGTTTTTT.

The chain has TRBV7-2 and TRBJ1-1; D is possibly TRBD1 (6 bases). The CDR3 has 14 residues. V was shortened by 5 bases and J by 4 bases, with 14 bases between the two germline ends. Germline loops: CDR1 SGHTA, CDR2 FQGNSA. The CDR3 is CASSPGQSLTEAFF. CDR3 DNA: TGTGCCAGCAGCCCTGGACAGTCACTCACTGAAGCTTTCTTT.

The CDR3 region is CASSWDRAYEQYF. CDR3 in DNA: TGTGCCAGCAGTTGGGACAGAGCCTACGAGCAGTACTTC. The genes are TRBV12-3 or TRBV12-4 and TRBJ2-7, with 7 bases that match TRBD1. The V segment lost 4 bases and the J segment 2 bases; nucleotides outside the gene matches: 2. CDR3 length equals 13 residues.

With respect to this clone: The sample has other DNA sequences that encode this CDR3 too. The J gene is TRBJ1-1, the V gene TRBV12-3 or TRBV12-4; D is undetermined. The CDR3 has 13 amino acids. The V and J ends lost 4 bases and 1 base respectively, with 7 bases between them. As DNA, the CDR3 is TGTGCCAGCAGTTCGACGGGGAACACTGAAGCTTTCTTT. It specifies CASSSTGNTEAFF.

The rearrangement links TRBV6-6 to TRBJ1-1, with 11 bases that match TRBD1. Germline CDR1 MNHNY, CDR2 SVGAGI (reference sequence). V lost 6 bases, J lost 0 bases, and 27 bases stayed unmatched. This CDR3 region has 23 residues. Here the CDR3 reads CASSLSESRRTGGVPSLNTEAFF. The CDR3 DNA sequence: TGTGCCAGCAGCTTATCAGAGTCCCGGAGGACAGGGGGCGTTCCGTCTCTGAACACTGAAGCTTTCTTT.

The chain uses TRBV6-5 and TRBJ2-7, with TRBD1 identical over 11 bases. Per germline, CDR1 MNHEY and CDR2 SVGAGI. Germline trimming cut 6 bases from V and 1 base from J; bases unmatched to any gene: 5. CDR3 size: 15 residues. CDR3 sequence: CASRIGTGGSYEQYF. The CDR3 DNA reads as TGTGCCAGCAGGATCGGGACAGGGGGTTCCTACGAGCAGTACTTC.

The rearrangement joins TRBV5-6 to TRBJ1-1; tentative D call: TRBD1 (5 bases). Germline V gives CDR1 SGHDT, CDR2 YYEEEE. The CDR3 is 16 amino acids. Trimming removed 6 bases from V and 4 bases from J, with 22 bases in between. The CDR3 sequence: CASTGFGGGISTEAFF. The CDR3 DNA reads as TGTGCCAGCACCGGTTTTGGCGGGGGAATCTCCACTGAAGCTTTCTTT. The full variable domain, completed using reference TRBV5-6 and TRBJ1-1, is DAGVTQSPTHLIKTRGQQVTLRCSPKSGHDTVSWYQQALGQGPQFIFQYYEEEERQRGNFPDRFSGHQFPNYSSELNVNALLLGDSALYLCASTGFGGGISTEAFFGQGTRLTVV.

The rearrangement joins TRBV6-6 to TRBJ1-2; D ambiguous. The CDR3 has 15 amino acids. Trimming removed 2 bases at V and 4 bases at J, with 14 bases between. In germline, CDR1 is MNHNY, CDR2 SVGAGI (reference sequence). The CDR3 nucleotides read TGTGCCAGCAGTTACGGGTTAGAGGTTAGCTATGGCTACACCTTC. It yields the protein CASSYGLEVSYGYTF.

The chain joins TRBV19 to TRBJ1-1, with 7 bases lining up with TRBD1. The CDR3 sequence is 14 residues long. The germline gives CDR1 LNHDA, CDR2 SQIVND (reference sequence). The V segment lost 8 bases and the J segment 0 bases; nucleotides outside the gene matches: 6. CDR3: CASFSRGMNTEAFF. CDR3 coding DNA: TGTGCCAGTTTCTCCAGGGGGATGAACACTGAAGCTTTCTTT.

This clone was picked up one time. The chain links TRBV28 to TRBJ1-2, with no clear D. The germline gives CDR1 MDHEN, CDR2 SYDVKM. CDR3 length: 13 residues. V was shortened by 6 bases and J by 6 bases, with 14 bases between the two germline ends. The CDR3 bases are TGTGCCAGCAGCTCGGGAAGGTTCGATGGCTACACCTTC. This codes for CASSSGRFDGYTF.

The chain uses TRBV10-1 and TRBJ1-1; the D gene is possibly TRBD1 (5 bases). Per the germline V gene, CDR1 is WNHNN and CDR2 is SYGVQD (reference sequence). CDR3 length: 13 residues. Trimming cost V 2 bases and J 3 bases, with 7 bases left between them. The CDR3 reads CASSEDSYTEAFF. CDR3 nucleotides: TGCGCCAGCAGTGAGGACAGTTACACTGAAGCTTTCTTT.

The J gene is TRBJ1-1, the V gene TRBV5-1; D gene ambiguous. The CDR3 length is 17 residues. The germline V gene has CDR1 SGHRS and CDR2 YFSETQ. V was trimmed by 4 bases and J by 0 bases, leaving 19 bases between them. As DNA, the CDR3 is TGCGCCAGCAGCGTAGAGCCAGTGACAATGATGAACACTGAAGCTTTCTTT. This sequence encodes CASSVEPVTMMNTEAFF.

In DNA form, the CDR3 reads TGTGCCAGCAAAGAAGGGGGAGTGGTTTACAATGAGCAGTTCTTC. It is translated as CASKEGGVVYNEQFF. The chain combines TRBV2 with TRBJ2-1; a weak D match, TRBD1 (6 bases). The V and J ends lost 7 bases and 4 bases respectively, with 17 bases between them. Germline assignment: CDR1 SNHLY and CDR2 FYNNEI. The CDR3 runs to 15 residues. The full variable domain, rest sourced from reference TRBV2 and TRBJ2-1, is EPEVTQTPSHQVTQMGQEVILRCVPISNHLYFYWYRQILGQKVEFLVSFYNNEISEKSEIFDDQFSVERPDGSNFTLKIRSTKLEDSAMYFCASKEGGVVYNEQFFGPGTRLTVL.